This T cell receptor beta chain came from a study of naive and memory T cell subsets. Germline loops: CDR1 DFQATT, CDR2 SNEGSKA (reference sequence). The CDR3 length is 9 residues. Ligated cDNA underwent four rounds of PCR with nested alpha and beta constant region primers and SP2. TCRdb used MiXCR to reprocess the UMI-ligation and nested PCR reads, holding one entry per CDR3 protein. The table records over 11,000 distinct CDR3 sequences, about 5% of them present only once. This clonotype was seen a handful of times. Regarding treatment: skin biopsy from PPD injection site in Mantoux-positive individual. A UMI-containing oligonucleotide was joined by 3' ligation to the TCR cDNA template. Input was roughly 1 to 1,100 ng of DNase-treated total RNA without cell sorting.

V gene TRBV20-1 combines with J gene TRBJ1-1, with no clear D. This clonotype originated in an adult in good health. The specimen comprised skin, sampled from a tuberculin skin test site. The CDR3 nucleotides read TGCAGATTAGACACTGAAGCTTTCTTT. It encodes CRLDTEAFF.